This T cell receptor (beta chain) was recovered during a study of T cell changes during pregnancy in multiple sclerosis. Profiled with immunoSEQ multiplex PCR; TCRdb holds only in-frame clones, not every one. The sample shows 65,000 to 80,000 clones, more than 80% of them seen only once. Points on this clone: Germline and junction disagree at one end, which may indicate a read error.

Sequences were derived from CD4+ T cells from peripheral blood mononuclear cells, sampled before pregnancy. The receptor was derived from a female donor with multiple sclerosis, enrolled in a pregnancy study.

The CDR3 DNA follows: TGTGCCAGCTCCCCACTTCAGGGAAGAGGCGGCTACACCTTC. This translates into CASSPLQGRGGYTF. The chain has TRBV18 and TRBJ1-2; possible D gene TRBD1, 5 bases. Germline V gene data show CDR1 as KGHSH and CDR2 as LQKENI. This CDR3 is built from 14 residues.